This T cell receptor (beta chain) was documented in a study of blood T cell repertoires in COVID-19. Study overall: There were acute and convalescent COVID-19 samples, and they came from the United States, Italy and Spain. T cells, B-cell-depleted T cells, or PBMCs provided the cDNA or gDNA that served as material.

As handled by the study authors: Reference gene primer amplification gave nucleated cell count estimates. Assay used: immunoSEQ multiplex PCR; TCRdb lists only in-frame clones, some missing. D and trimming were read from the DNA, whereas the V and J calls and clone size are those reported in that table. The data show roughly 120,000 clones, 80% seen once. The ends lost 4 bases at V and 1 base at J; junction bases unmatched: 4. Germline V gene sequence: CDR1 LNHDA, CDR2 SQIVND (reference sequence). CDR3 length equals 15 residues. The receptor was derived from a human donor in a cohort sampled during active or convalescent COVID-19. The sample taken for sequencing was peripheral blood. The V call is TRBV19, the J call TRBJ1-1, with 9 bases identical to TRBD1. CDR3 coding DNA: TGTGCCAGTAGTACTCTACAGGGGGCGAACACTGAAGCTTTCTTT. It is translated as CASSTLQGANTEAFF.